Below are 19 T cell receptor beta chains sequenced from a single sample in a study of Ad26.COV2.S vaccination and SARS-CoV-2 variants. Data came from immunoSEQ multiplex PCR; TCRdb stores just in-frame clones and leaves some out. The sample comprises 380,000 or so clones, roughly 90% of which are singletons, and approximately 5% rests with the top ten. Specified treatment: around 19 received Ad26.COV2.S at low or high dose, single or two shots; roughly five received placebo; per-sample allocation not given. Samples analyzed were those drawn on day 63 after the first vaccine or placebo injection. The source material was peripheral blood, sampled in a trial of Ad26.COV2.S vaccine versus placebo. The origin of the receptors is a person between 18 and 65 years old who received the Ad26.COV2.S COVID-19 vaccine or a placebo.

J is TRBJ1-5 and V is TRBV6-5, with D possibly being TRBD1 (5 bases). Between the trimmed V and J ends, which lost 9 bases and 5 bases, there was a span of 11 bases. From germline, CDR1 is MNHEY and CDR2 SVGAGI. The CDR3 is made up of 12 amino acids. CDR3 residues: CASSQGYQPQHF. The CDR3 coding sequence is TGTGCCAGTAGTCAGGGATATCAGCCCCAGCATTTT.

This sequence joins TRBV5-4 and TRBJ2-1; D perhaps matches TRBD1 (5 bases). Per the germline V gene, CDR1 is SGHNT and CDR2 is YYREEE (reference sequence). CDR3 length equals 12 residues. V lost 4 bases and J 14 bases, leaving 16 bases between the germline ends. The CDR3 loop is CASSRQGRSEFF. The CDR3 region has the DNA TGTGCCAGCAGCCGGCAGGGCAGGTCCGAGTTCTTC.

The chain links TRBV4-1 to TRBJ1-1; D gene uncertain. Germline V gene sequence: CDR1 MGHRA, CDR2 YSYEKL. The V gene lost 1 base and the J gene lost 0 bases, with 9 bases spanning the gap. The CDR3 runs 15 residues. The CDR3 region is CASSQVTGMNTEAFF. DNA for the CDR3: TGCGCCAGCAGCCAAGTTACGGGGATGAACACTGAAGCTTTCTTT.

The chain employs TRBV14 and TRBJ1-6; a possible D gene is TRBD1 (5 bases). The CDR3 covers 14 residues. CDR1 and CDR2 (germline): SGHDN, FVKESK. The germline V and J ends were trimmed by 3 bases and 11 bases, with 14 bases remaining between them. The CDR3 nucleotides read TGTGCCAGCAGCCATGGGCAGGGCGGGACACCCCTCCACTTT. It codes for CASSHGQGGTPLHF.

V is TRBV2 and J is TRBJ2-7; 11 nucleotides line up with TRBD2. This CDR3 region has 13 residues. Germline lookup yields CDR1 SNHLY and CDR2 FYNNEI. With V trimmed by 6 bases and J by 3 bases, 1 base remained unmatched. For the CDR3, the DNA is TGTGCCAGCAGCACTAGCGGGAGCTACGAGCAGTACTTC. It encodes CASSTSGSYEQYF. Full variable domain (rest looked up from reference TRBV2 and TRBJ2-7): EPEVTQTPSHQVTQMGQEVILRCVPISNHLYFYWYRQILGQKVEFLVSFYNNEISEKSEIFDDQFSVERPDGSNFTLKIRSTKLEDSAMYFCASSTSGSYEQYFGPGTRLTVT.

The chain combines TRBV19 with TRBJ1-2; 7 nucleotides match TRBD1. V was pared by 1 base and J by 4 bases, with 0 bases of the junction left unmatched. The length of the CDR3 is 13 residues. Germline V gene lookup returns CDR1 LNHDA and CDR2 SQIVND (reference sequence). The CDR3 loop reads CASSIGDSYGYTF. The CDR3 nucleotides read TGTGCCAGTAGTATAGGGGACAGCTATGGCTACACCTTC.

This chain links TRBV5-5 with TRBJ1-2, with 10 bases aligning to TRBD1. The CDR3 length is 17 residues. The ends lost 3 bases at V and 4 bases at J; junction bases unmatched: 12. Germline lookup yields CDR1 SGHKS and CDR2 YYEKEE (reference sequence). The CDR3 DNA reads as TGTGCCAGCAGCTCCCAACCGGGACAGGGGTTTTCCTATGGCTACACCTTC. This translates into CASSSQPGQGFSYGYTF.

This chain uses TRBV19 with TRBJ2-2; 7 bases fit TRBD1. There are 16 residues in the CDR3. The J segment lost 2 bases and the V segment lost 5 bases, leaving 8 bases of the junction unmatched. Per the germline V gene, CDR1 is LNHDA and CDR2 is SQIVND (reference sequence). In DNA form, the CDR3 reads TGTGCCAGTAGTGCCCGACAGGGACGTAACACCGGGGAGCTGTTTTTT. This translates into CASSARQGRNTGELFF.

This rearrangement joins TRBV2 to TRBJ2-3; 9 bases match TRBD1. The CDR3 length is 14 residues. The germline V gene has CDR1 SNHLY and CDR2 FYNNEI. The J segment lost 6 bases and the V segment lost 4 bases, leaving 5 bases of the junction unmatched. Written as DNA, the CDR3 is TGTGCCAGCAGTGCCGGGACAGGGACCGATACGCAGTATTTT. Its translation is CASSAGTGTDTQYF.

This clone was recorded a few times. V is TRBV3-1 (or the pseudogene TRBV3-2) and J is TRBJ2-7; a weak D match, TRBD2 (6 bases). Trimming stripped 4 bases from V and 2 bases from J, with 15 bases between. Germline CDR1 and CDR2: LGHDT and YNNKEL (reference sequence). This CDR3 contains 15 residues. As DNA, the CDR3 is TGTGCCAGCAGCCCCGACGGGGGAATCACCTACGAGCAGTACTTC. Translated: CASSPDGGITYEQYF.

CDR3 region: CASSQDGRGGRNEQFF. CDR3 DNA: TGCGCCAGCAGCCAAGATGGGCGGGGGGGCCGCAATGAGCAGTTCTTC. V gene TRBV4-1 combines with J gene TRBJ2-1; 9 nucleotides agree with TRBD2. The CDR3 sequence is 16 residues long. V was clipped by 0 bases and J by 6 bases; unmatched bases: 6. Germline CDR1 and CDR2: MGHRA and YSYEKL.

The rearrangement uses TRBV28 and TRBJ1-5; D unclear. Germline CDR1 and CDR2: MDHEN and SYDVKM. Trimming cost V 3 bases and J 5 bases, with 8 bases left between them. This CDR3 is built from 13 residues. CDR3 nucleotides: TGTGCCAGCAGTTTCGTGGTGGATCAGCCCCAGCATTTT. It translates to CASSFVVDQPQHF.

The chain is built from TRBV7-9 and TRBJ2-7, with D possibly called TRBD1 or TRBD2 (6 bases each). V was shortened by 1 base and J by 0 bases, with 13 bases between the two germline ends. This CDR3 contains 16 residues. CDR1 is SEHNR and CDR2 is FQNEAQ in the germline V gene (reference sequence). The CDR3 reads CASSLDSWGASYEQYF. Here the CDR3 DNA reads TGTGCCAGCAGCTTAGATTCTTGGGGGGCCTCCTACGAGCAGTACTTC.

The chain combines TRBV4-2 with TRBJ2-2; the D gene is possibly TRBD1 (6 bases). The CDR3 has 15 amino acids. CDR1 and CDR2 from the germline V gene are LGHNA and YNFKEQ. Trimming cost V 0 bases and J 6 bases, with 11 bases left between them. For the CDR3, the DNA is TGTGCCAGCAGCCAAGAGGACAGTCTATCCGGGGAGCTGTTTTTT. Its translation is CASSQEDSLSGELFF.

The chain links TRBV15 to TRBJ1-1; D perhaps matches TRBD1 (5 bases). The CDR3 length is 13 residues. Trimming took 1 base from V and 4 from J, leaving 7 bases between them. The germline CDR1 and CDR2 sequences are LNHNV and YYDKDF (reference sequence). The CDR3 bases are TGTGCCACCAGCAGAGCAGGGTTCACTGAAGCTTTCTTT. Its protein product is CATSRAGFTEAFF.

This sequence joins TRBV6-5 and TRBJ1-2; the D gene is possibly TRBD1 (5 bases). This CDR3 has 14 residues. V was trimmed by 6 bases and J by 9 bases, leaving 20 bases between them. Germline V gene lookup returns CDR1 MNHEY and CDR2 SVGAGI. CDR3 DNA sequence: TGTGCCAGCAGCCCCGGACAACGGGGAAGGAGCTACACCTTC. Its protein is CASSPGQRGRSYTF.

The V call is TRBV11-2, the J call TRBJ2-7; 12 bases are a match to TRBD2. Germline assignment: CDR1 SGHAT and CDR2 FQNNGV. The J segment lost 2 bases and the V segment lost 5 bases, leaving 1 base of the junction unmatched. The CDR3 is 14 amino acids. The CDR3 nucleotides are TGTGCCAGCAGCAGGACTAGCGGGGCCTACGAGCAGTACTTC. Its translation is CASSRTSGAYEQYF.

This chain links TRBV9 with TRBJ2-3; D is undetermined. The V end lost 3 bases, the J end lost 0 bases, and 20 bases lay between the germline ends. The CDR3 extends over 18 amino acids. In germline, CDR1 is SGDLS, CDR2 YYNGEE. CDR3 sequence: CASSARVPAPGSTDTQYF. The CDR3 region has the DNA TGTGCCAGCAGCGCCCGGGTCCCCGCGCCGGGTAGCACAGATACGCAGTATTTT.

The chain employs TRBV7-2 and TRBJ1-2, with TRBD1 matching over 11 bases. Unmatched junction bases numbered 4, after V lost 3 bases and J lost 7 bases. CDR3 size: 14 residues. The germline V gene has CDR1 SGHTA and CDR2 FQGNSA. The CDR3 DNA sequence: TGTGCCAGCAGCTTTTCGGGACAGGGGGTTGGCTACACCTTC. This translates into CASSFSGQGVGYTF.